A selection of T cell receptor beta chains follows, all from one sample in a study of cytomegalovirus exposure and HLA in healthy donors. The data were produced by immunoSEQ multiplex PCR, yet TCRdb's version contains in-frame clones alone and is incomplete. The profile covers over 75,000 clones, with roughly 80% appearing a single time and approximately 7.4% taken by the ten largest. Source material: PBMCs. The receptor source for this set is a man aged 50-59 years in good health and CMV-seropositive. Both conserved end residues are part of each CDR3. D genes are given only for firm matches. The listing skips clone size in some rows; elsewhere it reads once, few, many or a size class.

clone size,V gene,D gene,J gene,CDR3 protein,CDR3 DNA
.,TRBV5-6,.,TRBJ2-7,CASSLDPPGGITYEQYF,TGTGCCAGCAGCTTGGATCCTCCGGGGGGCATAACCTACGAGCAGTACTTC
once,TRBV7-3,TRBD1,TRBJ2-3,CASSHFRGFGTDTQYF,TGTGCCAGCAGCCACTTCAGGGGGTTCGGCACAGATACGCAGTATTTT
.,TRBV6-4,.,TRBJ1-2,CASSDSELTYGYTF,TGTGCCAGCAGTGACTCAGAGTTAACCTATGGCTACACCTTC
.,TRBV2,TRBD2,TRBJ2-3,CASSTRLAGGDTQYF,TGTGCCAGCTCAACAAGACTAGCGGGGGGGGATACGCAGTATTTT
.,TRBV27,TRBD1,TRBJ2-7,CASSLQGVEHEQYF,TGTGCCAGCAGCCTTCAGGGGGTCGAACACGAGCAGTACTTC
.,TRBV5-4,TRBD1,TRBJ2-7,CASSRGQVINEQYF,TGTGCCAGCAGCCGAGGACAGGTTATCAACGAGCAGTACTTC
once,TRBV2,.,TRBJ1-1,CASTAATENTEAFF,TGTGCCAGCACTGCGGCGACCGAAAACACTGAAGCTTTCTTT
.,TRBV5-6,.,TRBJ1-2,CASNPTGGVGYTF,TGTGCCAGCAACCCCACGGGAGGAGTTGGCTACACCTTC
.,TRBV21-1,.,TRBJ2-1,CAIHREQCEQFF,TGTGCCATACATCGGGAACAATGTGAGCAGTTCTTC
.,TRBV9,TRBD2,TRBJ2-2,CASGTSGANTGELFF,TGTGCCAGCGGGACTAGCGGGGCCAACACCGGGGAGCTGTTTTTT
few,TRBV5-8,.,TRBJ1-5,CASSPDISNQPQHF,TGTGCCAGCAGCCCGGACATAAGCAATCAGCCCCAGCATTTT
.,TRBV4-1,.,TRBJ1-4,CASSLPSGVEKLFF,TGCGCCAGCAGCCTCCCCTCGGGGGTCGAAAAACTGTTTTTT
.,TRBV27,.,TRBJ1-1,CASSSLRQAGNTEAFF,TGTGCCAGCAGTTCACTCCGACAGGCTGGGAACACTGAAGCTTTCTTT
.,TRBV19,.,TRBJ2-7,CASSASPGYEQYF,TGTGCCAGTAGTGCATCCCCCGGCTACGAGCAGTACTTC
.,TRBV7-9,.,TRBJ1-4,CASTLVGREGEKLFF,TGTGCCAGCACCTTGGTGGGCAGGGAAGGTGAAAAACTGTTTTTT
.,TRBV4-1,.,TRBJ2-7,CASRVSDTYSYEQYF,TGCGCCAGCAGAGTCTCGGACACCTACTCCTACGAGCAGTACTTC
.,TRBV6-1,.,TRBJ1-4,CASRGQGLNEKLFF,TGTGCCAGCAGGGGACAAGGTCTTAATGAAAAACTGTTTTTT
.,TRBV5-1,.,TRBJ1-2,CASSLAEPQGHGYTF,TGCGCCAGCAGCTTGGCCGAGCCTCAGGGTCATGGCTACACCTTC
.,TRBV7-2,TRBD1,TRBJ1-2,CASSTPDRGGYGYPF,TGTGCCAGCAGCACCCCGGACAGGGGGGGATATGGCTACCCCTTC
once,TRBV4-1,TRBD1,TRBJ1-2,CASGQEGTGLLRGYTF,TGCGCCAGCGGCCAAGAAGGGACAGGCCTGTTGCGGGGCTACACCTTC